The 10 T cell receptor beta chains listed next were all sequenced from one sample in a study of STAT5B mutations in CD4+ large granular lymphocyte leukemia. Clones were sequenced by immunoSEQ multiplex PCR, and TCRdb holds only the in-frame ones, with some missing. Here the sample spans roughly 32,000 clones, around 76% being singletons. Sequenced material: CD4+ T cells from blood buffy coats. The receptors were gathered from a human donor in good health.

This clone has more than one count but fewer than ten. V usage is TRBV9 and J usage is TRBJ2-7, with 8 bases that match TRBD2. Germline V gene data show CDR1 as SGDLS and CDR2 as YYNGEE. V dropped 7 bases and J dropped 2; count of bases not matched to a gene: 11. This CDR3 has 15 amino acids. CDR3 amino acids: CASLSTSGVPYEQYF. For the CDR3, the DNA is TGTGCCAGCCTATCTACTAGCGGTGTTCCCTACGAGCAGTACTTC.

The chain combines TRBV19 with TRBJ2-1, with 9 positions matching TRBD1. Germline V gives CDR1 LNHDA, CDR2 SQIVND (reference sequence). This CDR3 contains 14 residues. J lost 5 bases, V lost 6 bases, and 5 bases had no gene match. In nucleotides, the CDR3 is TGTGCCAGTAGAATGACAGGGGGGAACAATGAGCAGTTCTTC. Translated: CASRMTGGNNEQFF.

V usage is TRBV2 and J usage is TRBJ2-1, with 7 nucleotides matching TRBD2. V was clipped by 8 bases and J by 5 bases; unmatched bases: 9. Germline CDR1 SNHLY, CDR2 FYNNEI. This CDR3 has 14 amino acids. CDR3 sequence (DNA): TGTGCCAGCGGGCGGGAGAACTTTGACAATGAGCAGTTCTTC. This translates into CASGRENFDNEQFF.

Of note for this clone: The identical CDR3 is also encoded by other nucleotide sequences in the sample. The genes are TRBV20-1 and TRBJ1-2, with D unresolved. Trimming removed 2 bases from V and 4 bases from J, with 2 bases in between. The CDR3 covers 10 residues. Germline-derived CDR1 and CDR2 are DFQATT and SNEGSKA (reference sequence). For the CDR3, the DNA is TGCAGTGCTAGAAGCTATGGCTACACCTTC. This codes for CSARSYGYTF.

This clone was seen just once. The chain carries TRBV11-2 and TRBJ2-7; D is tentatively TRBD1 or TRBD2 (5 bases each). This CDR3 is built from 14 residues. Trimming shortened V by 0 bases and J by 2 bases, and 8 bases separated the two germline ends. CDR1 is SGHAT and CDR2 is FQNNGV in the germline V gene. This CDR3 is CASSLDQGPYEQYF. CDR3 coding DNA: TGTGCCAGCAGCTTAGATCAGGGACCCTACGAGCAGTACTTC.

V and J are TRBV27 and TRBJ2-7; possibly TRBD1 for D (6 bases). V lost 3 bases, J lost 2 bases, and 11 bases lay in between. This CDR3 is 14 amino acids long. Germline CDR1 and CDR2: MNHEY and SMNVEV (reference sequence). The CDR3 loop is CASSFQGPPYEQYF. CDR3 coding DNA: TGTGCCAGCAGTTTCCAGGGGCCACCCTACGAGCAGTACTTC.

The rearrangement links TRBV2 to TRBJ1-1; 8 bases line up with TRBD1. The germline V gene encodes CDR1 SNHLY and CDR2 FYNNEI. The junction had 7 bases not matched to a gene; V was cut back by 6 bases and J by 4 bases. The CDR3 is 14 amino acids. The DNA of the CDR3 is TGTGCCAGCAGGGCTCAGGGGGCCAGCACTGAAGCTTTCTTT. Translation: CASRAQGASTEAFF.

V gene TRBV10-3 combines with J gene TRBJ1-2; TRBD1 aligns across 7 bases. This CDR3 has 15 residues. Germline trimming cut 5 bases from V and 0 bases from J; bases unmatched to any gene: 6. Germline CDR1 is ENHRY and CDR2 is SYGVKD. This CDR3 reads CAISYDRVANYGYTF. In DNA form, the CDR3 reads TGTGCCATCAGTTATGACAGGGTTGCTAACTATGGCTACACCTTC.

The J gene is TRBJ2-5, the V gene TRBV5-4; 8 bases match TRBD2. J was trimmed by 5 bases and V by 3 bases; bases with no gene match: 9. The CDR3 is 15 amino acids. The germline V gene has CDR1 SGHNT and CDR2 YYREEE (reference sequence). Here the CDR3 DNA reads TGTGCCAGCAGCTCCCAGCGGGGGATCTTGGAGACCCAGTACTTC. Translated: CASSSQRGILETQYF.

The V and J genes are TRBV7-9 and TRBJ2-1; 12 nucleotides align to TRBD2. Germline loops: CDR1 SEHNR, CDR2 FQNEAQ (reference sequence). Losses at the gene ends were 5 bases for V and 9 bases for J; bases not matched to a gene: 8. The CDR3 sequence is 15 residues long. The CDR3 DNA reads TGTGCCAGCAGCCTTCTAGCGGGGGGGCTAAGTGAGCAGTTCTTC. It yields the protein CASSLLAGGLSEQFF.